The 30 T cell receptor beta chains reported below all come from one sample, sequenced in a study of spatial heterogeneity in lung cancer. Time point noted: sample taken at primary tumor resection. In TCRdb, the 5' RACE reads were re-called with MiXCR into one record per CDR3 protein. The sample holds some 800 distinct CDR3 sequences; 25% are singletons and the top ten take approximately 20%. Source: normal lung tissue next to the tumor, taken at surgery. All receptors come from a male donor with early-stage non-small cell lung cancer.

By share, this clonotype ranks as medium-sized (0.01 to 0.1%). The library was built for alpha chains, so this beta chain is an off-target read and its size means little. The chain links TRBV6-9 to TRBJ2-1; TRBD2 matches at 14 bases. CDR1 is MNHGY, CDR2 SVAAGI, per germline. The CDR3 extends over 15 amino acids. Trimming removed 8 bases from V and 3 bases from J; junction bases left unmatched: 3. This CDR3 reads CASWGLAGVYNEQFF. DNA for the CDR3: TGTGCCAGCTGGGGACTAGCGGGAGTCTACAATGAGCAGTTCTTC.

A note on this clonotype: A library made for alpha chains picked up this beta chain off target, so its size means little. CDR3 residues: CASSRVPLGNQPQHF. CDR3 nucleotide sequence: TGTGCCAGCAGCCGGGTCCCCCTAGGGAATCAGCCCCAGCATTTT. The chain joins TRBV7-2 to TRBJ1-5; D is ambiguous. The CDR3 has 15 residues. Germline V gene sequence: CDR1 SGHTA, CDR2 FQGNSA. Trimming removed 5 bases at V and 4 bases at J, with 15 bases between.

In its sample, this clonotype is large (0.1 to 1%). This beta chain lies outside the target of a library built for alpha chains; its clone size means little. V gene TRBV4-2 combines with J gene TRBJ1-2, with D uncertain. The CDR3 covers 15 residues. Per the germline V gene, CDR1 is LGHNA and CDR2 is YNFKEQ. Trimming stripped 0 bases from V and 0 bases from J, with 8 bases between. CDR3 DNA sequence: TGTGCCAGCAGCCAAGATGGAGGAGCTAACTATGGCTACACCTTC. Translating gives CASSQDGGANYGYTF.

By sample share, this clonotype is medium-sized. This beta chain is off target for a library built for alpha chains, so its abundance means little. V usage is TRBV18 and J usage is TRBJ2-7; D call uncertain. Trimming cost V 2 bases and J 3 bases, with 8 bases left between them. The CDR3 is 13 residues long. Germline CDR1 is KGHSH and CDR2 is LQKENI. The CDR3 protein is CASSPIKDYEQYF. The CDR3 DNA reads TGTGCCAGCTCACCAATCAAGGACTACGAGCAGTACTTC.

Regarding this clonotype: The library was built for alpha chains, so this beta chain is an off-target read and its size means little. The chain is built from TRBV3-1 and TRBJ2-3; 11 bases map to TRBD2. Germline loops: CDR1 LGHDT, CDR2 YNNKEL (reference sequence). The CDR3 extends over 16 amino acids. Trimming cost V 4 bases and J 1 base; bases outside gene matches: 4. CDR3 sequence (DNA): TGTGCCAGCAGCCCTCTAGCGGGGGGCGGCACAGATACGCAGTATTTT. It yields the protein CASSPLAGGGTDTQYF.

This clonotype is deemed large. This beta chain is a stray read from a library made for alpha chains; its abundance is not meaningful. The chain combines TRBV7-9 with TRBJ1-1; D uncertain. V lost 1 base to trimming and J lost 0 bases, with 6 bases between them. The CDR3 totals 14 residues. Germline-derived CDR1 and CDR2 are SEHNR and FQNEAQ (reference sequence). The CDR3 region has the DNA TGTGCCAGCAGCTTAGGTAGTTTGAACACTGAAGCTTTCTTT. It is translated as CASSLGSLNTEAFF.

This clonotype is classed as medium-sized. The library was built for alpha chains, so this beta chain is an off-target read and its size means little. The chain recombines TRBV12-3 or TRBV12-4 with TRBJ2-2, with 7 bases matching TRBD1. With 5 bases clipped from V and 2 bases from J, the junction kept 5 bases outside the gene matches. CDR3 size: 15 residues. The chain's CDR3 is CASSTGTENTGELFF. The CDR3, as DNA: TGTGCCAGCAGTACCGGGACAGAAAACACCGGGGAGCTGTTTTTT.

By sample fraction, this clonotype is medium-sized. Found in a library prepared for alpha chains, this beta chain is an off-target read, and its abundance has little meaning. The chain uses TRBV7-2 and TRBJ2-1; 9 positions match TRBD2. In germline, CDR1 is SGHTA, CDR2 FQGNSA. The CDR3 is 18 amino acids. J lost 4 bases, V lost 5 bases, and 15 bases had no gene match. The DNA for the CDR3 is TGTGCCAGCAGCGCAAACCCTTCACTAGCGGGCGTATACAATGAGCAGTTCTTC. Protein sequence: CASSANPSLAGVYNEQFF. Looking up the rest from reference TRBV7-2 and TRBJ2-1 gives the full variable domain: GAGVSQSPSNKVTEKGKDVELRCDPISGHTALYWYRQSLGQGLEFLIYFQGNSAPDKSGLPSDRFSAERTGGSVSTLTIQRTQQEDSAVYLCASSANPSLAGVYNEQFFGPGTRLTVL.

By sample share, this clonotype is large. Since the library was made to target alpha chains, this beta chain is a stray read and its abundance is not meaningful. The chain recombines TRBV7-2 with TRBJ2-3; 10 nucleotides line up with TRBD2. CDR3 length: 14 residues. CDR1 and CDR2 (germline): SGHTA, FQGNSA. V shed 5 bases and J 5 bases; nucleotides not matched to a gene: 4. Here the CDR3 DNA reads TGTGCCAGCAGCCGACGACTAGCGGGAGATACGCAGTATTTT. Protein product: CASSRRLAGDTQYF.

This clonotype rates as medium-sized. As an off-target read in a library built for alpha chains, this beta chain has a frequency of little significance. The chain is built from TRBV3-1 and TRBJ1-2; possibly TRBD1 for D (5 bases). The CDR3 loop spans 15 amino acids. Germline V gene data show CDR1 as LGHDT and CDR2 as YNNKEL (reference sequence). V was clipped by 0 bases and J by 2 bases, with 10 bases between them. The CDR3 nucleotides are TGTGCCAGCAGCCAAGAACCAGGGCGAAACTATGGCTACACCTTC. Translation: CASSQEPGRNYGYTF.

Remarks on this clonotype: This beta chain turned up in a library designed for alpha chains; as an off-target read, its abundance says little. The chain joins TRBV12-5 to TRBJ2-3; 8 bases align to TRBD2. With 4 bases clipped from V and 5 bases from J, the junction kept 11 bases outside the gene matches. CDR3 length: 16 amino acids. CDR1 LGHNT and CDR2 FRNRAP come from the germline V gene. CDR3 loop: CASGSQRREGQDTQYF. The CDR3 DNA reads TGTGCTAGTGGTTCCCAGCGCCGGGAGGGCCAAGATACGCAGTATTTT.

Sample share makes this clonotype medium-sized. Since the library was made to target alpha chains, this beta chain is a stray read and its abundance is not meaningful. The V and J genes are TRBV6-5 and TRBJ2-7; D call uncertain. There are 17 residues in the CDR3. Trimming stripped 6 bases from V and 0 bases from J, with 21 bases between. Germline CDR1 and CDR2: MNHEY and SVGAGI. The CDR3 coding sequence is TGTGCCAGCAGCTCCCATCCTCGAGGTCCGCTCTCCTACGAGCAGTACTTC. Its translation: CASSSHPRGPLSYEQYF.

This clonotype is labeled medium-sized (0.01 to 0.1%). This beta chain appears as a stray read in a library generated for alpha chains; its size is not informative. This chain links TRBV6-2 or TRBV6-3 with TRBJ2-3; D gene uncertain. Germline V gene lookup returns CDR1 MNHEY and CDR2 SVGEGT. The CDR3 has 17 amino acids. V was trimmed by 0 bases and J by 1 base, leaving 14 bases between them. The CDR3 loop is CASSYSGGAAGTDTQYF. CDR3 DNA sequence: TGTGCCAGCAGTTACTCGGGCGGCGCCGCCGGCACAGATACGCAGTATTTT.

This clonotype is classed as medium-sized (0.01 to 0.1%). This beta chain represents an off-target read in a library built for alpha chains; its size is of limited meaning. The rearrangement links TRBV19 to TRBJ2-3; perhaps D is TRBD1 or TRBD2 (5 bases each). V was clipped by 5 bases and J by 6 bases, with 24 bases between them. CDR3 length: 17 residues. CDR1 LNHDA and CDR2 SQIVND come from the germline V gene (reference sequence). CDR3 region: CASSPRYRDQGSDTQYF. The CDR3 region has the DNA TGTGCCAGTAGTCCGCGATACCGGGATCAGGGATCCGATACGCAGTATTTT.

On this clonotype itself: The library was prepared for alpha chains; this beta chain is a stray read, so its frequency means little. The chain joins TRBV23-1 to TRBJ2-7; 11 bases line up with TRBD2. TRBV23-1 is filed as an ORF, its function uncertain. The junction had 7 bases not matched to a gene; V was cut back by 2 bases and J by 7 bases. This CDR3 spans 15 amino acids. The CDR3 nucleotides read TGCGCCAGCAGTCAACCGGGACTAGCGGTTAATGAGCAGTACTTC. It encodes CASSQPGLAVNEQYF.

By frequency in the sample, this clonotype is large. As an off-target read in a library built for alpha chains, this beta chain has a frequency of little significance. CDR3 nucleotide sequence: TGTGCCAGCAGCTCTATCCCGGACAGGGAAAACACTGAAGCTTTCTTT. Translation: CASSSIPDRENTEAFF. V and J are TRBV5-4 and TRBJ1-1; 8 nucleotides match TRBD1. This CDR3 has 16 residues. The J segment lost 2 bases and the V segment lost 3 bases, leaving 9 bases of the junction unmatched. Germline CDR1 reads SGHNT; CDR2 reads YYREEE (reference sequence).

About this clonotype itself: Found in a library prepared for alpha chains, this beta chain is an off-target read, and its abundance has little meaning. This chain links TRBV7-2 with TRBJ2-7, with 9 bases fitting TRBD1. Germline CDR1 reads SGHTA; CDR2 reads FQGNSA. The CDR3 spans 15 residues. J was trimmed by 4 bases and V by 1 base; bases with no gene match: 5. As DNA, the CDR3 is TGTGCCAGCAGCTTAGTACAGGGGGCTCGATACGAGCAGTACTTC. As protein: CASSLVQGARYEQYF.

For this clonotype: Since the library was made to target alpha chains, this beta chain is a stray read and its abundance is not meaningful. This chain joins TRBV28 and TRBJ2-7; 9 bases are shared with TRBD1. CDR1 MDHEN and CDR2 SYDVKM come from the germline V gene. The junction had 0 bases not matched to a gene; V was cut back by 3 bases and J by 0 bases. The CDR3 consists of 14 residues. The CDR3 region is CASSLGQGSYEQYF. CDR3 coding DNA: TGTGCCAGCAGTTTGGGACAGGGCTCCTACGAGCAGTACTTC.

This clonotype is medium-sized. As an off-target read in a library built for alpha chains, this beta chain has a frequency of little significance. The rearrangement links TRBV4-2 to TRBJ1-1, with a weak D call TRBD1 (6 bases). This CDR3 region has 14 residues. Germline CDR1 LGHNA, CDR2 YNFKEQ. Trimming pared 4 bases from V and 11 bases from J, leaving 20 bases between. The DNA of the CDR3 is TGTGCCAGCAGCCTCCAGGGGAAGGGCGTCAGGGCTTTCTTT. Its translation is CASSLQGKGVRAFF.

A word on this clonotype: A much bigger clone sits one base away, suggesting this may be a read error. This beta chain is a stray read from a library made for alpha chains; its abundance is not meaningful. The CDR3 region is CGVDGQGPETQYF. CDR3 bases: TGCGGCGTGGACGGACAGGGGCCAGAGACCCAGTACTTC. The V call is TRBV29-1, the J call TRBJ2-5; 9 bases align to TRBD1. Germline V gene sequence: CDR1 SQVTM, CDR2 ANQGSEA. The CDR3 length is 13 residues.

This clonotype counts as medium-sized. This beta chain was picked up by a library intended for alpha chains and is off target, so its count carries little meaning. The genes are TRBV20-1 and TRBJ2-7; D not certain. Per the germline V gene, CDR1 is DFQATT and CDR2 is SNEGSKA (reference sequence). Trimming shortened V by 1 base and J by 3 bases, and 13 bases separated the two germline ends. The CDR3 spans 14 residues. The CDR3 bases are TGCAGTGCTAGAGCGACCTTTGGAAGCTACGAGCAGTACTTC. This sequence encodes CSARATFGSYEQYF.

This clonotype is medium-sized within its sample. This beta chain lies outside the target of a library built for alpha chains; its clone size means little. V is TRBV19 and J is TRBJ2-3, with D perhaps TRBD1 or TRBD2 (6 bases each). Trimming removed 5 bases at V and 5 bases at J, with 20 bases between. The CDR3 has 16 amino acids. Per germline, CDR1 LNHDA and CDR2 SQIVND (reference sequence). CDR3 sequence: CASSSRGSRGGDTQYF. DNA of the CDR3: TGTGCCAGTAGTTCCAGGGGTTCGAGGGGAGGAGATACGCAGTATTTT.

Of note for this clonotype: Within a library made for alpha chains, this beta chain is off target, and its count is uninformative. V usage is TRBV5-1 and J usage is TRBJ1-1; D unclear. The CDR3 extends over 15 amino acids. CDR1 and CDR2 from the germline V gene are SGHRS and YFSETQ. Deletions cut 0 bases from V and 1 base from J, with 10 bases between. CDR3 DNA sequence: TGCGCCAGCAGCTTGGTCTTGGGCGCGAACACTGAAGCTTTCTTT. This codes for CASSLVLGANTEAFF.

This clonotype rates as large. This beta chain is an off-target read within a library intended for alpha chains, so its frequency means little. CDR3 protein: CASSLAPGQPDNEQFF. CDR3 bases: TGTGCCAGCAGCTTAGCCCCGGGACAGCCAGACAATGAGCAGTTCTTC. The chain links TRBV7-2 to TRBJ2-1; 7 bases are a match to TRBD1. The trim removed 0 bases at V and 5 bases at J, leaving 7 bases unmatched. CDR1 is SGHTA, CDR2 FQGNSA, per germline. The CDR3 consists of 16 residues.

Notes on this clonotype: Within a library made for alpha chains, this beta chain is off target, and its count is uninformative. V usage is TRBV9 and J usage is TRBJ1-1, with D hard to call. CDR3 size: 14 residues. Trimming shortened V by 0 bases and J by 6 bases, and 12 bases separated the two germline ends. Per germline, CDR1 SGDLS and CDR2 YYNGEE. CDR3 nucleotide sequence: TGTGCCAGCAGCGTAGTCACGGGGAGGGCTGAAGCTTTCTTT. This gives the protein CASSVVTGRAEAFF.

In its sample, this clonotype ranks as large. This beta chain is an unintended read in a library built for alpha chains; its size means little. The chain combines TRBV29-1 with TRBJ2-1; TRBD2 aligns across 11 bases. The ends lost 5 bases at V and 3 bases at J; junction bases unmatched: 3. The CDR3 loop spans 14 amino acids. The germline V gene encodes CDR1 SQVTM and CDR2 ANQGSEA. The chain's CDR3 is CSVPTSGNYNEQFF. The CDR3 DNA reads TGCAGCGTTCCGACTAGCGGGAACTACAATGAGCAGTTCTTC.

This clonotype is medium-sized (0.01 to 0.1%) by share. Because the library targeted alpha chains, this beta chain is an off-target read whose size means little. The gene calls are TRBV18 and TRBJ2-1, with 7 bases that match TRBD2. V trimming: 4 bases; J trimming: 8 bases; junction bases outside the gene matches: 5. Per germline, CDR1 KGHSH and CDR2 LQKENI. CDR3 length equals 13 residues. The CDR3 protein is CASSRTSIYEQFF. DNA of the CDR3: TGTGCCAGCTCACGGACTAGTATTTATGAGCAGTTCTTC.

With respect to this clonotype: Since the library was made to target alpha chains, this beta chain is a stray read and its abundance is not meaningful. This chain connects TRBV28 to TRBJ2-5; D gene ambiguous. Germline CDR1 and CDR2: MDHEN and SYDVKM. The CDR3 length is 13 residues. The V gene lost 6 bases and the J gene lost 1 base, with 9 bases spanning the gap. CDR3 DNA sequence: TGTGCCAGCAGCACAGTTTCCCAAGAGACCCAGTACTTC. It translates to CASSTVSQETQYF.

With respect to this clonotype: This beta chain came through as a stray read in a library set up for alpha chains, and its size says little. The V gene is TRBV4-3, the J gene TRBJ2-7; D gene ambiguous. This CDR3 comprises 14 residues. In germline, CDR1 is LGHNA, CDR2 YSLEER. Deletions cut 1 base from V and 0 bases from J, with 7 bases between. CDR3 amino acids: CASSQVVSSYEQYF. The DNA of the CDR3 is TGCGCCAGCAGCCAAGTCGTAAGCTCCTACGAGCAGTACTTC.

This clonotype is labeled medium-sized. This beta chain lies outside the target of a library built for alpha chains; its clone size means little. The chain uses TRBV7-2 and TRBJ2-6, with D tentatively TRBD2 (6 bases). CDR1 is SGHTA and CDR2 is FQGNSA in the germline V gene. The V gene lost 3 bases and the J gene lost 0 bases, with 15 bases spanning the gap. This CDR3 spans 18 amino acids. The CDR3 loop reads CASSFSGGGFSGANVLTF. CDR3 sequence (DNA): TGTGCCAGCAGCTTTTCCGGGGGAGGATTCTCTGGGGCCAACGTCCTGACTTTC.